This TCR beta chain was obtained from a study of cytomegalovirus exposure and HLA in healthy donors. Study context: Genetic ancestry analysis placed about 76% of the approximately 390 donors that were genotyped in the Caucasian-associated cluster.

As for this clone: What it recognizes is unknown.

Whole-study results and caveats: A missense variant in DCLRE1C was later tied to TCR beta V- and J-gene trimming. It was in a later analysis that TCR association rates were seen to vary by HLA locus, highest for DRB1 and lowest for HLA-C. Further analysis, carried out later, found HLA-associated TCR beta chains more clonally expanded than equally common other chains.

The J segment lost 1 base and the V segment lost 5 bases, leaving 6 bases of the junction unmatched. The CDR3 totals 14 residues. CDR1 is SGHNT and CDR2 is YYREEE in the germline V gene (reference sequence). In the PCR, 60 Vbeta and 13 Jbeta primers were used. Sequenced by immunoSEQ multiplex PCR; TCRdb stores in-frame clones only, minus some. The sample has approximately 140,000 clones, 75% to 80% seen once. The chain uses TRBV5-4 and TRBJ2-7, with 7 positions matching TRBD1. This sequence was found in a man younger than 35 in good health and CMV-seronegative. Sequences were obtained from PBMCs. Here the CDR3 DNA reads TGTGCCAGCAGAGCCCAGACAGGGTCCTACGAGCAGTACTTC. Its protein product is CASRAQTGSYEQYF.